The 14 T cell receptor beta chains in this list originate from one sample, sequenced in a study of OX40 agonist ivuxolimab in advanced cancers. Some clones are missing from TCRdb's copy, which holds only in-frame ones; the method was immunoSEQ multiplex PCR. The data hold roughly 61,000 clones, with approximately 90% observed a single time. Sequenced here: CD4+ or CD8+ T cells sorted from blood, sampled in a trial of the OX40 agonist ivuxolimab. All receptors come from an adult with an advanced solid tumor such as melanoma, head and neck, liver or kidney cancer.

This clone has only one observation. The chain combines TRBV19 with TRBJ1-4; the D is unclear. This CDR3 has 15 amino acids. Between the trimmed V and J ends, which lost 2 bases and 0 bases, there was a span of 7 bases. Germline-derived CDR1 and CDR2 are LNHDA and SQIVND (reference sequence). CDR3 DNA: TGTGCCAGTAGTATATCACACGCAACTAATGAAAAACTGTTTTTT. Translating gives CASSISHATNEKLFF.

The rearrangement uses TRBV6-6 and TRBJ2-7; 8 nucleotides align to TRBD1. The junction had 6 bases not matched to a gene; V was cut back by 0 bases and J by 5 bases. The CDR3 is 15 amino acids. Germline CDR1 reads MNHNY; CDR2 reads SVGAGI (reference sequence). The CDR3: CASSYSIVQGDEQYF. The CDR3 nucleotides are TGTGCCAGCAGTTACTCGATAGTACAGGGGGACGAGCAGTACTTC.

This chain connects TRBV7-9 to TRBJ2-1; 7 bases are shared with TRBD2. This CDR3 contains 12 residues. Germline loops: CDR1 SEHNR, CDR2 FQNEAQ (reference sequence). V lost 5 bases, J lost 12 bases, and 7 bases stayed unmatched. The CDR3 loop reads CASSPGEGGQFF. CDR3 sequence (DNA): TGTGCCAGCAGCCCCGGGGAGGGCGGGCAGTTCTTC.

This chain links TRBV4-3 with TRBJ2-3; D possibly matches TRBD1 or TRBD2 (6 bases each). V shed 1 base and J shed 4 bases, with 18 bases lying between them. CDR1 is LGHNA, CDR2 YSLEER, per germline. This CDR3 region has 17 residues. The CDR3 DNA is TGCGCCAGCAGCCAAGGTCGAGGGGGGACTCCTCCAGATACGCAGTATTTT. It codes for CASSQGRGGTPPDTQYF.

V usage is TRBV7-2 and J usage is TRBJ1-4; perhaps TRBD1 as D (6 bases). Germline values: CDR1 SGHTA, CDR2 FQGNSA. The CDR3 consists of 15 residues. Trimming left V 3 bases short and J 3 bases short, with 11 bases between. The CDR3 region has the DNA TGTGCCAGCAGCTTTATGGGGGGGCCTAATGAAAAACTGTTTTTT. Translating gives CASSFMGGPNEKLFF.

The V gene is TRBV7-2, the J gene TRBJ2-3; D gene ambiguous. The germline V and J ends were trimmed by 1 base and 2 bases, with 16 bases remaining between them. The CDR3 covers 17 residues. CDR1 SGHTA and CDR2 FQGNSA come from the germline V gene. In DNA form, the CDR3 reads TGTGCCAGCAGCTTAGACCCCTACCTGGAAAACACAGATACGCAGTATTTT. As protein: CASSLDPYLENTDTQYF.

This clone was picked up a small number of times. The genes are TRBV11-2 and TRBJ1-6; no firm D call. The ends were cut back, 1 base at V and 0 bases at J, with 13 bases in the middle. The CDR3 consists of 18 residues. In germline, CDR1 is SGHAT, CDR2 FQNNGV. This CDR3 reads CASSLAVSVFSYNSPLHF. The DNA for the CDR3 is TGTGCCAGCAGCTTAGCCGTCAGTGTATTCTCCTATAATTCACCCCTCCACTTT.

This clone was recorded once. The genes are TRBV19 and TRBJ1-4, with a weak D call TRBD1 (5 bases). There are 12 residues in the CDR3. With 3 bases removed from V and 7 bases from J, the gap between germline ends came to 6 bases. Germline CDR1 and CDR2: LNHDA and SQIVND (reference sequence). The CDR3 nucleotides are TGTGCCAGTAGTATTAGGGGTGAAAAACTGTTTTTT. It specifies CASSIRGEKLFF.

Only one count was recorded for this clone. V usage is TRBV15 and J usage is TRBJ2-7; tentative D call: TRBD1 (5 bases). CDR3 length: 17 residues. CDR1 and CDR2 from the germline V gene are LNHNV and YYDKDF (reference sequence). V shed 0 bases and J shed 1 base, with 16 bases lying between them. As DNA, the CDR3 is TGTGCCACCAGCAGAGATATGGGGCGCTCCCAATCCTACGAGCAGTACTTC. Translated, it gives CATSRDMGRSQSYEQYF.

V usage is TRBV27 and J usage is TRBJ1-2, with D possibly matching TRBD1 (5 bases). The CDR3 consists of 16 residues. Germline V CDR1 and CDR2: MNHEY, SMNVEV (reference sequence). Trimming took 1 base from V and 3 from J, leaving 15 bases between them. CDR3 coding DNA: TGTGCCAGCAGTTTATACGGGCAGGGTGCTTACTATGGCTACACCTTC. Translated, it gives CASSLYGQGAYYGYTF.

The V and J genes are TRBV5-1 and TRBJ2-3; TRBD1 agrees at 10 bases. Looked up from germline, CDR1 is SGHRS and CDR2 is YFSETQ. CDR3 length: 15 amino acids. Unmatched junction bases numbered 8, after V lost 5 bases and J lost 5 bases. CDR3 region: CASRPGTGAGDTQYF. CDR3 nucleotide sequence: TGCGCCAGCAGGCCTGGGACAGGGGCGGGAGATACGCAGTATTTT.

The V gene is TRBV6-5, the J gene TRBJ2-1; D is possibly TRBD2 (6 bases). Germline V gives CDR1 MNHEY, CDR2 SVGAGI. Trimming left V 8 bases short and J 4 bases short, with 9 bases between. This CDR3 contains 12 residues. In nucleotides, the CDR3 is TGTGCCAGCCTGCGGGGATACAATGAGCAGTTCTTC. Translated, it gives CASLRGYNEQFF.

The chain's CDR3 is CASRGGDRGNEKLFF. The CDR3 region has the DNA TGCGCCAGCAGGGGCGGGGACCGTGGTAATGAAAAACTGTTTTTT. The chain employs TRBV10-1 and TRBJ1-4; D perhaps matches TRBD1 (5 bases). The V end lost 6 bases, the J end lost 4 bases, and 15 bases lay between the germline ends. CDR3 size: 15 residues. CDR1 and CDR2 from the germline V gene are WNHNN and SYGVQD (reference sequence).

This chain joins TRBV25-1 and TRBJ2-1, with D perhaps TRBD1 or TRBD2 (5 bases each). CDR1 and CDR2 from the germline V gene are MGHDK and SYGVNS. The germline V and J ends were trimmed by 4 bases and 6 bases, with 16 bases remaining between them. The CDR3 loop spans 15 amino acids. CDR3 nucleotide sequence: TGTGCCAGCAGTGCTCCGGGACGGACGATCAATGAGCAGTTCTTC. It encodes CASSAPGRTINEQFF.